These 28 T cell receptor beta chains share one sample of origin, sequenced in a study of shared clonotypes between healthy human individuals. Assay: immunoSEQ multiplex PCR; the TCRdb copy retains only in-frame clones and omits some. The data contain hundreds of thousands of clones, around three quarters of them singletons. The sequencing input was memory CD4+ T cells sorted from blood. Subset defined: CD45RA-negative fraction. These receptors all stem from a woman aged 25 to 39 in good health.

The gene calls are TRBV2 and TRBJ1-2; TRBD1 is a possible D gene (5 bases). Germline CDR1 and CDR2: SNHLY and FYNNEI. The CDR3 totals 12 residues. Trimming took 5 bases from V and 5 from J, leaving 9 bases between them. DNA for the CDR3: TGTGCCAGCAGTACAGGATTTTATGGCTACACCTTC. Encoded protein: CASSTGFYGYTF.

J is TRBJ1-5 and V is TRBV4-1, with D tentatively TRBD1 (6 bases). Per germline, CDR1 MGHRA and CDR2 YSYEKL. This CDR3 comprises 16 residues. The ends were cut back, 4 bases at V and 1 base at J, with 14 bases in the middle. The CDR3 here is CASSPRTEMSNQPQHF. The CDR3 region has the DNA TGCGCCAGCAGCCCGAGGACAGAGATGAGCAATCAGCCCCAGCATTTT.

The genes are TRBV15 and TRBJ2-3; possibly TRBD1 for D (6 bases). This CDR3 has 16 amino acids. V dropped 0 bases and J dropped 0 bases, with 10 bases sitting between them. The germline CDR1 and CDR2 sequences are LNHNV and YYDKDF (reference sequence). The CDR3 DNA reads as TGTGCCACCAGCAGAGATGTCCAGGGGAGCACAGATACGCAGTATTTT. It encodes CATSRDVQGSTDTQYF. Full variable domain (remainder filled in from reference TRBV15 and TRBJ2-3): DAMVIQNPRYQVTQFGKPVTLSCSQTLNHNVMYWYQQKSSQAPKLLFHYYDKDFNNEADTPDNFQSRRPNTSFCFLDIRSPGLGDTAMYLCATSRDVQGSTDTQYFGPGTRLTVL.

This clone was counted between two and nine times. The rearrangement uses TRBV6-1 and TRBJ1-5; no clear D. This CDR3 has 12 amino acids. Germline values: CDR1 MNHNS, CDR2 SASEGT. V was cut by 3 bases and J by 5 bases, with 5 bases left in between. DNA of the CDR3: TGTGCCAGCAGTGACCGATATCAGCCCCAGCATTTT. It is translated as CASSDRYQPQHF.

The gene calls are TRBV5-1 and TRBJ2-7, with TRBD2 matching 7 bases. Trimming took 3 bases from V and 2 from J; bases not matched to a gene: 8. CDR3 size: 15 residues. Per germline, CDR1 SGHRS and CDR2 YFSETQ. The CDR3 loop is CASSSMGGFAYEQYF. The CDR3 DNA follows: TGCGCCAGCAGCTCGATGGGGGGGTTCGCCTACGAGCAGTACTTC.

J is TRBJ2-1 and V is TRBV5-4; D tentatively fits TRBD1 or TRBD2 (5 bases each). This CDR3 has 17 residues. Trimming shortened V by 1 base and J by 0 bases, and 14 bases separated the two germline ends. Germline-derived CDR1 and CDR2 are SGHNT and YYREEE (reference sequence). CDR3 sequence: CASSLYGAGYSYNEQFF. The CDR3, as DNA: TGTGCCAGCAGCTTGTATGGGGCGGGCTACTCCTACAATGAGCAGTTCTTC.

This rearrangement joins TRBV9 to TRBJ2-2; 9 nucleotides match TRBD1. Germline-derived CDR1 and CDR2 are SGDLS and YYNGEE. Trimming took 4 bases from V and 5 from J; bases not matched to a gene: 9. The CDR3 has 16 amino acids. The CDR3 nucleotides are TGTGCCAGCAGCCCTCGTCCCGGGACAGGGACCGGGGAGCTGTTTTTT. As protein: CASSPRPGTGTGELFF.

As for this clone: At the DNA level, this CDR3 is encoded by other sequences in the same sample as well. This chain joins TRBV28 and TRBJ2-6, with D perhaps assigned TRBD1 or TRBD2 (5 bases each). Germline V gene sequence: CDR1 MDHEN, CDR2 SYDVKM. CDR3 length equals 15 residues. V was trimmed by 3 bases and J by 2 bases, leaving 8 bases between them. For the CDR3, the DNA is TGTGCCAGCAGTTTTGGGGGTCCTGGGGCCAACGTCCTGACTTTC. Its translation is CASSFGGPGANVLTF.

Only a few counts were recorded for this clone. The chain uses TRBV29-1 and TRBJ2-7; D call uncertain. The CDR3 contains 12 residues. Trimming shortened V by 5 bases and J by 1 base, and 9 bases separated the two germline ends. Germline V gene sequence: CDR1 SQVTM, CDR2 ANQGSEA. The CDR3 DNA follows: TGCAGCGTTCTCGCCGCGTCCTACGAGCAGTACTTC. Its protein is CSVLAASYEQYF.

Only a few counts were recorded for this clone. The chain couples TRBV7-3 to TRBJ2-7; D is perhaps TRBD2 (6 bases). Trimming pared 8 bases from V and 2 bases from J, leaving 13 bases between. Germline V gene lookup returns CDR1 SGHTA and CDR2 FQGTGA. There are 13 residues in the CDR3. The CDR3 is CASQGTVTYEQYF. The CDR3, as DNA: TGTGCCAGCCAAGGGACTGTAACCTACGAGCAGTACTTC.

The chain recombines TRBV19 with TRBJ1-2; unclear D gene. Germline loops: CDR1 LNHDA, CDR2 SQIVND (reference sequence). The CDR3 extends over 13 amino acids. Trimming left V 5 bases short and J 2 bases short, with 9 bases between. In DNA, the CDR3 is TGTGCCAGTAGTCCACTGGTGAACTATGGCTACACCTTC. Amino acid sequence: CASSPLVNYGYTF.

The J gene is TRBJ2-1, the V gene TRBV30; TRBD2 agrees at 13 bases. The V segment lost 1 base and the J segment 6 bases; nucleotides outside the gene matches: 0. CDR3 length: 14 amino acids. Looked up from germline, CDR1 is GTSNPN and CDR2 is SVGIG (reference sequence). The CDR3 DNA reads as TGTGCCTGGAGTGGGACTAGCGGGAGCAATGAGCAGTTCTTC. It specifies CAWSGTSGSNEQFF.

This rearrangement joins TRBV27 to TRBJ2-3; 10 bases fit TRBD1. This CDR3 contains 16 residues. Losses at the gene ends were 8 bases for V and 4 bases for J; bases not matched to a gene: 12. The V gene's germline CDR1 is MNHEY and CDR2 SMNVEV (reference sequence). CDR3 region: CASALTGGGDADTQYF. CDR3 nucleotide sequence: TGTGCCAGCGCCTTGACAGGGGGCGGAGATGCAGATACGCAGTATTTT.

The genes are TRBV6-6 and TRBJ1-2; D not resolved. The CDR3 totals 13 residues. The V end lost 0 bases, the J end lost 7 bases, and 9 bases lay between the germline ends. Germline V lookup: CDR1 MNHNY, CDR2 SVGAGI (reference sequence). The CDR3 loop is CASSYSGGSGYTF. The CDR3 nucleotides read TGTGCCAGCAGTTACTCGGGAGGGAGTGGCTACACCTTC.

V and J are TRBV5-8 and TRBJ1-4; D is possibly TRBD1 (6 bases). The V end lost 0 bases, the J end lost 8 bases, and 11 bases lay between the germline ends. The CDR3 contains 14 residues. Germline V lookup: CDR1 SGHTS, CDR2 YDEGEE. In nucleotides, the CDR3 is TGTGCCAGCAGCTTGGCACAGGGAGGGGAAAAACTGTTTTTT. Protein sequence: CASSLAQGGEKLFF.

This chain uses TRBV29-1 with TRBJ1-1, with D possibly being TRBD1 (5 bases). CDR1 is SQVTM and CDR2 is ANQGSEA in the germline V gene. This CDR3 is 13 amino acids long. V was clipped by 4 bases and J by 1 base, with 10 bases between them. The chain's CDR3 is CSVGGSQNTEAFF. The CDR3 bases are TGCAGCGTTGGGGGGTCGCAGAACACTGAAGCTTTCTTT.

This clone was observed a few times. V is TRBV6-6 and J is TRBJ2-3; unclear D gene. V was pared by 9 bases and J by 8 bases, with 15 bases between. The CDR3 length is 12 residues. Germline CDR1 is MNHNY and CDR2 is SVGAGI (reference sequence). The CDR3 DNA reads as TGTGCCAGTAGTGGGGTCCGTGGTACGCAGTATTTT. It codes for CASSGVRGTQYF.

This clone was seen repeatedly, ten times or more. V usage is TRBV5-1 and J usage is TRBJ2-6; tentative D call: TRBD2 (7 bases). The length of the CDR3 is 15 residues. V was shortened by 4 bases and J by 3 bases, with 11 bases between the two germline ends. Germline CDR1 SGHRS, CDR2 YFSETQ. CDR3: CASSPGGLGANVLTF. CDR3 coding DNA: TGCGCCAGCAGCCCGGGGGGCCTTGGGGCCAACGTCCTGACTTTC.

J is TRBJ2-5 and V is TRBV5-1; TRBD2 matches 12 bases. Unmatched junction bases numbered 3, after V lost 0 bases and J lost 3 bases. The CDR3 consists of 16 residues. Germline CDR1 SGHRS, CDR2 YFSETQ. The CDR3 DNA reads TGCGCCAGCAGCTTGGGGAGACTAGCGGGAGAAGAGACCCAGTACTTC. Encoded protein: CASSLGRLAGEETQYF.

The V gene is TRBV28, the J gene TRBJ2-7; D is ambiguous. Germline V lookup: CDR1 MDHEN, CDR2 SYDVKM. CDR3 size: 13 residues. V lost 8 bases and J lost 5, with 16 bases in between. The CDR3 DNA is TGTGCCAGCGGCCGCGGACGAAAGAACGAGCAGTACTTC. It translates to CASGRGRKNEQYF.

This chain links TRBV19 with TRBJ1-2; 7 nucleotides agree with TRBD1. V lost 11 bases and J lost 5; bases outside the gene matches: 5. Germline CDR1 and CDR2: LNHDA and SQIVND (reference sequence). The length of the CDR3 is 11 residues. The chain's CDR3 is CASATGYGYTF. The CDR3 coding sequence is TGTGCCTCCGCGACAGGGTATGGCTACACCTTC.

The chain is built from TRBV28 and TRBJ1-1, with a weak D call TRBD1 (5 bases). The CDR3 has 15 amino acids. Trimming pared 7 bases from V and 0 bases from J, leaving 15 bases between. Germline V lookup: CDR1 MDHEN, CDR2 SYDVKM. The CDR3 loop reads CASTPGAPLNTEAFF. CDR3 in DNA: TGTGCCAGCACCCCCGGGGCGCCCTTGAACACTGAAGCTTTCTTT.

The chain recombines TRBV29-1 with TRBJ1-1; 9 positions agree with TRBD1. The CDR3 runs to 15 residues. V shed 4 bases, J shed 3 bases, and the junction held 9 bases outside the gene matches. Germline V gene data show CDR1 as SQVTM and CDR2 as ANQGSEA. CDR3 sequence: CSVGGTGGVDTEAFF. The DNA of the CDR3 is TGCAGCGTTGGGGGAACAGGGGGCGTTGACACTGAAGCTTTCTTT.

At least ten counts were recorded for this clone. V usage is TRBV7-9 and J usage is TRBJ2-7, with D perhaps TRBD2 (5 bases). V was clipped by 1 base and J by 7 bases, with 11 bases between them. The CDR3 consists of 13 residues. The germline V gene has CDR1 SEHNR and CDR2 FQNEAQ (reference sequence). This CDR3 reads CASSLGSGWEQYF. The CDR3 DNA reads as TGTGCCAGCAGCTTAGGATCGGGATGGGAGCAGTACTTC.

Concerning this clone: Other DNA sequences in this sample translate to the same CDR3. The gene calls are TRBV27 and TRBJ1-1; D unclear. Per the germline V gene, CDR1 is MNHEY and CDR2 is SMNVEV (reference sequence). V was cut by 2 bases and J by 3 bases, with 7 bases left in between. The CDR3 runs to 13 residues. In nucleotides, the CDR3 is TGTGCCAGCAGTTTAAAGGGAGACACTGAAGCTTTCTTT. Amino acid sequence: CASSLKGDTEAFF.

This rearrangement joins TRBV15 to TRBJ1-5, with D maybe TRBD1 (6 bases). Germline CDR1 reads LNHNV; CDR2 reads YYDKDF (reference sequence). The CDR3 is 15 residues long. The V and J ends lost 3 bases and 1 base respectively, with 10 bases between them. The CDR3 reads CATSSNRASNQPQHF. The CDR3 DNA reads as TGTGCCACCAGCAGTAACAGGGCGAGCAATCAGCCCCAGCATTTT.

The J gene is TRBJ2-3, the V gene TRBV28; the D gene is possibly TRBD2 (6 bases). Between the trimmed V and J ends, which lost 6 bases and 0 bases, there was a span of 19 bases. The CDR3 is 17 residues long. Germline CDR1 and CDR2: MDHEN and SYDVKM. The CDR3 DNA reads as TGTGCCAGCAGGGGGGGAACATCGACCCCTAGCACAGATACGCAGTATTTT. It is translated as CASRGGTSTPSTDTQYF.

This clone appeared many times. The same CDR3 can be traced to other DNA sequences in this sample. This chain uses TRBV28 with TRBJ1-5; 7 positions match TRBD1. Germline V gives CDR1 MDHEN, CDR2 SYDVKM. The CDR3 covers 14 residues. J was trimmed by 2 bases and V by 5 bases; bases with no gene match: 3. CDR3 amino acids: CASSTGTGNQPQHF. The CDR3 DNA reads TGTGCCAGCAGTACCGGGACAGGCAATCAGCCCCAGCATTTT.